The clone carrying this T cell receptor (beta chain) was counted ten times or more. Its antigen is undetermined. Library preparation (for TCRbeta) was performed with unique molecular identifiers. TCRdb re-called the PCR reads through MiXCR, storing one row per CDR3 protein. The sample holds around 50,000 distinct CDR3 sequences, around 50% seen once. This entry comes from a study of T-cell reconstitution after alpha-beta-depleted transplantation in children. The study's findings and limits: Several hundred expanded graft clones reportedly supplied alpha-beta T cells about two months after transplant. For some patients, TCRbeta diversity was high at day 60 because of recipient T cells and thymic progenitors that survived. From newly produced T cells came most of the T-cell counts and diversity one year after transplant.

Between the trimmed V and J ends, which lost 5 bases and 4 bases, there was a span of 8 bases. This CDR3 has 12 amino acids. The V gene's germline CDR1 is SEHNR and CDR2 FQNEAQ (reference sequence). This specimen consisted of peripheral blood, obtained before TCRalphabeta/CD19-depleted stem cell transplant. The chain employs TRBV7-9 and TRBJ1-1; D gene ambiguous. The sequence was obtained from a boy in the first two years of life with SCID, due to receive a stem cell transplant. In nucleotides, the CDR3 is TGTGCCAGCAGCCATCAAACCACTGAAGCTTTCTTT. It translates to CASSHQTTEAFF.